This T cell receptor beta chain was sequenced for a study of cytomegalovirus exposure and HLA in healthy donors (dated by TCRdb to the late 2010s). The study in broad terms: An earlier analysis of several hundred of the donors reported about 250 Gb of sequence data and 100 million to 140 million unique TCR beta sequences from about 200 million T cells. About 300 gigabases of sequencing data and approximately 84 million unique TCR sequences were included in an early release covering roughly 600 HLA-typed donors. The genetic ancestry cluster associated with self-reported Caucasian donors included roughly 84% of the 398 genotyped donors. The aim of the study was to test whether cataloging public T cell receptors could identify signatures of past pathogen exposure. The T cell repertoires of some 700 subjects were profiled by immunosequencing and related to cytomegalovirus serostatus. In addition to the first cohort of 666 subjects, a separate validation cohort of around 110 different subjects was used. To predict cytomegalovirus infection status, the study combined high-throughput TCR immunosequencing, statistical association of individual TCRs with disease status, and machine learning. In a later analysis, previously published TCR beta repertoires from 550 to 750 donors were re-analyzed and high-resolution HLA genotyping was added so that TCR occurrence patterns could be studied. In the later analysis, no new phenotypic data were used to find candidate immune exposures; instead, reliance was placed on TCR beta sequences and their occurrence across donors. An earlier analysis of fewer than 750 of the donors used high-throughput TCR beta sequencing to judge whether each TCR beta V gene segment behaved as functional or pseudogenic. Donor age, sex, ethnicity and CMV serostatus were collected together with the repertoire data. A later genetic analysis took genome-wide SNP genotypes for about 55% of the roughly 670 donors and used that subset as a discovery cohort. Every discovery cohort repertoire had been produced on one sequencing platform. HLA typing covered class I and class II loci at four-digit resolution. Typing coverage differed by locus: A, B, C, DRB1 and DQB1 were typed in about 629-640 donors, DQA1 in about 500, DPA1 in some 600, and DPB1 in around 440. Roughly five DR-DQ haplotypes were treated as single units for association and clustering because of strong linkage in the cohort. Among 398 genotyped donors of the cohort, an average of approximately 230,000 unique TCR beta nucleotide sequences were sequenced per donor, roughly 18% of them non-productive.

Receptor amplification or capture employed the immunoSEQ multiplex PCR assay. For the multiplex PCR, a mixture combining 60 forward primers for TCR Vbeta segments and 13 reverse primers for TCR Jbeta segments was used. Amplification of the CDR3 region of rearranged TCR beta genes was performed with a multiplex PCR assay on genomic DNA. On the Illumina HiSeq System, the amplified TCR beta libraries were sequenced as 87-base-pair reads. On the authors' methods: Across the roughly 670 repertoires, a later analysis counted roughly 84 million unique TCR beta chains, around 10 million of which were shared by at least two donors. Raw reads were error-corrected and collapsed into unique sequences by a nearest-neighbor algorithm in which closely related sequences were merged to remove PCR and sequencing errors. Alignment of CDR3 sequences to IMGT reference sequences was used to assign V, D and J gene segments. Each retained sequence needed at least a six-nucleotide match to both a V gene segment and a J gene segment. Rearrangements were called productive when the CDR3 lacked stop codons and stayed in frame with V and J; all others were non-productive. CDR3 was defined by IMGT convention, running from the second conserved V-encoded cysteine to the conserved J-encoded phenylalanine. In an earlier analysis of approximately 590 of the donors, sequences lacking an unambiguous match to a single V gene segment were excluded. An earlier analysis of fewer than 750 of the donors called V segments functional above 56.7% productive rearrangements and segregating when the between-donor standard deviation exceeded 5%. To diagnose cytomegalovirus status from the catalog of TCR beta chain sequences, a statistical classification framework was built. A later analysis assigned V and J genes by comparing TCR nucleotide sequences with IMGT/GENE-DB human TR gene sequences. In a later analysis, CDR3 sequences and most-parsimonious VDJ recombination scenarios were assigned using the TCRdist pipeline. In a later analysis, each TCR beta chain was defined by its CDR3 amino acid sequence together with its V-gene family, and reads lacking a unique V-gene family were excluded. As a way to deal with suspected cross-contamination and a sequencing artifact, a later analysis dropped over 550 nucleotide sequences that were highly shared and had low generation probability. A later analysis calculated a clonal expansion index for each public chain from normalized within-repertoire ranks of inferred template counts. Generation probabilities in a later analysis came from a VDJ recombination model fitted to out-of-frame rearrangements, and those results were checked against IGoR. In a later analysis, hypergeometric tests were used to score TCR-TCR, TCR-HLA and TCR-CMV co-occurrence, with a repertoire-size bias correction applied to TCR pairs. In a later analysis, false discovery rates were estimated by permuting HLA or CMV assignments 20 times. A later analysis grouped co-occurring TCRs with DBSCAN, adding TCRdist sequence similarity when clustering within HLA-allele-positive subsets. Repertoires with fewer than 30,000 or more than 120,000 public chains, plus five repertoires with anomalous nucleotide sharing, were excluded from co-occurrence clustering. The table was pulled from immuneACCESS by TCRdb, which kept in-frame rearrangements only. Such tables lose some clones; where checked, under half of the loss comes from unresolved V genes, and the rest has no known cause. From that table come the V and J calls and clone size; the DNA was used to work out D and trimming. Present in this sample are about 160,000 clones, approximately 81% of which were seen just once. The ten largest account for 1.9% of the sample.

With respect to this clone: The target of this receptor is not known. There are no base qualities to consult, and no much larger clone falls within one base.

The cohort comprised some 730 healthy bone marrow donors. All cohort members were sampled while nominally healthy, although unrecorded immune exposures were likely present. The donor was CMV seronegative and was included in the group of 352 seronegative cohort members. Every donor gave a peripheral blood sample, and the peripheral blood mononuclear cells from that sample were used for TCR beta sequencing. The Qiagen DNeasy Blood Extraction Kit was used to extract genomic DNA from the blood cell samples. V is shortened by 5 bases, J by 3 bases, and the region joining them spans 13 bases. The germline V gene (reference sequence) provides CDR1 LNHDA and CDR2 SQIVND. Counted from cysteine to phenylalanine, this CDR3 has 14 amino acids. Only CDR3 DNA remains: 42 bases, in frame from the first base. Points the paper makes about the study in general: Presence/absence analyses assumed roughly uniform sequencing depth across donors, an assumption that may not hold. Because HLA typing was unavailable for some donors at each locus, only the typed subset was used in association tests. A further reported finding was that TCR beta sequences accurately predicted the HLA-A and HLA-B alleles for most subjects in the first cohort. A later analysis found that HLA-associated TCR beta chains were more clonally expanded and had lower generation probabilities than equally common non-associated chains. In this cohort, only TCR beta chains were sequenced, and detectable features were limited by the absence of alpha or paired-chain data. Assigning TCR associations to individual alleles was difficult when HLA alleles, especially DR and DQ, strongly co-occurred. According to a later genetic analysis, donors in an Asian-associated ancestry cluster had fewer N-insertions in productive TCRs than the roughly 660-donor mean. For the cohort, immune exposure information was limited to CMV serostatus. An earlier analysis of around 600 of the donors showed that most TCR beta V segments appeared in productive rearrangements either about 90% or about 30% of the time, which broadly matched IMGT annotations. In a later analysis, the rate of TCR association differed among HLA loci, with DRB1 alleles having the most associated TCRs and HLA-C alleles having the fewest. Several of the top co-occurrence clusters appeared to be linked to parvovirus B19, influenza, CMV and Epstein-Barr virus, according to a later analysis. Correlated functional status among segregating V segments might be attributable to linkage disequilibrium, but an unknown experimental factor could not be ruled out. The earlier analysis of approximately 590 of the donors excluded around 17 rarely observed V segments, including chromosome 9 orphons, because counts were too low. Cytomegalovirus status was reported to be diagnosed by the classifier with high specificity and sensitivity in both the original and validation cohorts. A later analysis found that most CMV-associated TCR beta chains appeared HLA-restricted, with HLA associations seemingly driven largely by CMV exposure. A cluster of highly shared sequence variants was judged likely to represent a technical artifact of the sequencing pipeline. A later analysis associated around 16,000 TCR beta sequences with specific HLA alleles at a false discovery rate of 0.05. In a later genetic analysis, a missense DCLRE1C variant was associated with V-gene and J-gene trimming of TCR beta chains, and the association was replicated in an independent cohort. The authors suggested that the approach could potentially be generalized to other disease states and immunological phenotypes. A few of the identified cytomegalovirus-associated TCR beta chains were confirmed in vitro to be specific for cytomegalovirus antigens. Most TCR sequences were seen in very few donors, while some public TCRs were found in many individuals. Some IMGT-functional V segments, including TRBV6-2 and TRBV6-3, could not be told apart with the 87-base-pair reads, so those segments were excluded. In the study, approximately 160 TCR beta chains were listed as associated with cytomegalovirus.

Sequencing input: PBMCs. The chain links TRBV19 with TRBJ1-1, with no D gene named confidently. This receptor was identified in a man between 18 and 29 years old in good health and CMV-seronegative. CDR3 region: CASSGLQAYTEAFF. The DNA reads TGTGCCAGTAGTGGTCTTCAGGCCTACACTGAAGCTTTCTTT.